The 21 T cell receptor beta chains listed next were all sequenced from one sample in a study of T-cell reconstitution after alpha-beta-depleted transplantation in children. Preparation of the TCRbeta library involved a method that used unique molecular identifiers. In TCRdb, the PCR reads were re-called with MiXCR into one record per CDR3 protein. The data show around 420,000 distinct CDR3 sequences, about a sixth seen once. The sequencing here drew on PBMCs, mostly from graft donor cells, taken 360 days after TCRalphabeta/CD19-depleted stem cell transplant. The receptors derive from a boy younger than two who had a stem cell transplant for Wiskott-Aldrich syndrome, so the T cells may come from the graft donor.

The rearrangement uses TRBV3-1 and TRBJ2-7; D gene ambiguous. Germline CDR1 and CDR2: LGHDT and YNNKEL (reference sequence). The CDR3 is made up of 13 amino acids. Between the trimmed V and J ends, which lost 2 bases and 4 bases, there was a span of 9 bases. This CDR3 is CASSQRFVYEQYF. CDR3 nucleotide sequence: TGTGCCAGCAGCCAAAGGTTCGTGTACGAGCAGTACTTC.

The chain links TRBV5-1 to TRBJ2-2; 9 nucleotides align to TRBD1. V shed 8 bases, J shed 9 bases, and the junction held 14 bases outside the gene matches. The CDR3 is made up of 15 amino acids. The V gene's germline CDR1 is SGHRS and CDR2 YFSETQ. DNA of the CDR3: TGCGCCAGTCGAGTGGGACAGGGCCTTCCCCGGGAGCTGTTTTTT. Its protein is CASRVGQGLPRELFF.

The V call is TRBV11-2, the J call TRBJ1-2; D may be TRBD1 (5 bases). Trimming took 5 bases from V and 7 from J, leaving 14 bases between them. The germline gives CDR1 SGHAT, CDR2 FQNNGV. The CDR3 runs 13 residues. The CDR3 sequence is CASSPPLGVGYTF. DNA for the CDR3: TGTGCCAGCAGCCCACCTTTAGGGGTTGGCTACACCTTC.

This clonotype has just a few counts. V is TRBV25-1 and J is TRBJ2-5; D perhaps matches TRBD1 (6 bases). The V end was cut by 6 bases, the J end by 0 bases, with 8 bases between. The germline V gene encodes CDR1 MGHDK and CDR2 SYGVNS. CDR3 length equals 13 residues. CDR3 bases: TGTGCCAGCAGCCACAGGGACCAAGAGACCCAGTACTTC. As protein: CASSHRDQETQYF.

CDR3 coding DNA: TGTGCCAGCAGTGTCACACTAGCGGGAATGGGCGAGCAGTACTTC. Amino acid sequence: CASSVTLAGMGEQYF. This chain joins TRBV2 and TRBJ2-7, with 10 nucleotides matching TRBD2. This CDR3 is built from 15 residues. V lost 4 bases and J lost 6; bases outside the gene matches: 9. Looked up from germline, CDR1 is SNHLY and CDR2 is FYNNEI.

The J gene is TRBJ2-5, the V gene TRBV28, with 8 bases aligning to TRBD1. The CDR3 is 14 amino acids. V lost 7 bases and J lost 7; bases outside the gene matches: 11. CDR1 and CDR2 (germline): MDHEN, SYDVKM. CDR3 DNA sequence: TGTGCCAGCACCTTATCAGGGGGCCAGGGGACCCAGTACTTC. Its protein is CASTLSGGQGTQYF. Together with reference TRBV28 and TRBJ2-5, the CDR3 gives the full variable domain: DVKVTQSSRYLVKRTGEKVFLECVQDMDHENMFWYRQDPGLGLRLIYFSYDVKMKEKGDIPEGYSVSREKKERFSLILESASTNQTSMYLCASTLSGGQGTQYFGPGTRLLVL.

The CDR3 DNA sequence: TGTGCCAGCAGCTCGTACAGGTTTCAAGAGACCCAGTACTTC. Translated, it gives CASSSYRFQETQYF. This rearrangement joins TRBV7-2 to TRBJ2-5; possible D gene TRBD1, 5 bases. The CDR3 has 14 amino acids. Germline V gene lookup returns CDR1 SGHTA and CDR2 FQGNSA. Between the trimmed V and J ends, which lost 4 bases and 2 bases, there was a span of 11 bases.

The chain uses TRBV20-1 and TRBJ2-7, with 8 bases identical to TRBD1. CDR1 and CDR2 (germline): DFQATT, SNEGSKA (reference sequence). This CDR3 spans 14 amino acids. Unmatched junction bases numbered 4, after V lost 1 base and J lost 2 bases. CDR3 bases: TGCAGTGCTAGAGGGGGGACAGGAGCCTACGAGCAGTACTTC. As protein: CSARGGTGAYEQYF.

This clonotype was recorded many times. The chain carries TRBV6-4 and TRBJ2-3, with TRBD2 matching over 7 bases. The length of the CDR3 is 14 residues. CDR1 is MRHNA, CDR2 SNTAGT, per germline. J gave up 4 bases and V 10 bases, and 11 bases lay outside the gene matches. The CDR3 region is CATSASGESDTQYF. In DNA, the CDR3 is TGTGCCACCTCGGCCAGCGGGGAGTCAGATACGCAGTATTTT.

The chain couples TRBV18 to TRBJ2-7; weak D call: TRBD1 (5 bases). CDR3 length: 16 amino acids. Germline V gene lookup returns CDR1 KGHSH and CDR2 LQKENI. Trimming removed 3 bases at V and 5 bases at J, with 20 bases between. CDR3 region: CASSPPGFPSADEQYF. The CDR3 region has the DNA TGTGCCAGCTCACCGCCAGGGTTCCCCTCGGCGGACGAGCAGTACTTC.

This clonotype has only a few counts. The rearrangement links TRBV5-1 to TRBJ2-1; D is undetermined. This CDR3 spans 13 amino acids. Germline V gives CDR1 SGHRS, CDR2 YFSETQ. The V gene lost 1 base and the J gene lost 9 bases, with 11 bases spanning the gap. The CDR3 sequence is CASSLFVGLEQFF. DNA for the CDR3: TGCGCCAGCAGCTTGTTTGTTGGGCTTGAGCAGTTCTTC.

The chain combines TRBV15 with TRBJ2-1; D not resolved. Trimming cost V 0 bases and J 2 bases, with 8 bases left between them. CDR3 size: 15 residues. Germline V gives CDR1 LNHNV, CDR2 YYDKDF (reference sequence). CDR3 region: CATSRDPVAYNEQFF. Written as DNA, the CDR3 is TGTGCCACCAGCAGAGATCCGGTTGCCTACAATGAGCAGTTCTTC.

The sample holds many counts of this clonotype. The J gene is TRBJ1-1, the V gene TRBV7-2; no clear D gene. The V and J ends lost 6 bases and 1 base respectively, with 9 bases between them. CDR3 length equals 13 residues. In germline, CDR1 is SGHTA, CDR2 FQGNSA. The CDR3 sequence: CASSLQRNTEAFF. CDR3 DNA: TGTGCCAGCAGTCTTCAGAGGAACACTGAAGCTTTCTTT.

This chain joins TRBV6-5 and TRBJ2-1; 10 bases fit TRBD2. CDR1 and CDR2 from the germline V gene are MNHEY and SVGAGI. The CDR3 extends over 18 amino acids. V shed 0 bases, J shed 6 bases, and the junction held 11 bases outside the gene matches. CDR3 loop: CASSYSPLRTSGSNEQFF. For the CDR3, the DNA is TGTGCCAGCAGTTACTCGCCGCTGAGGACTAGCGGTTCCAATGAGCAGTTCTTC.

The gene calls are TRBV20-1 and TRBJ2-3, with TRBD1 as a possible D gene (6 bases). Germline V gene sequence: CDR1 DFQATT, CDR2 SNEGSKA (reference sequence). V gave up 1 base and J gave up 1 base, with 15 bases separating them. CDR3 length equals 16 residues. The chain's CDR3 is CSARAPRTARTDTQYF. DNA of the CDR3: TGCAGTGCTAGAGCCCCGCGGACAGCCCGCACAGATACGCAGTATTTT.

The chain is built from TRBV19 and TRBJ2-1; unclear D gene. V was clipped by 4 bases and J by 9 bases, with 16 bases between them. CDR3 length equals 14 residues. Per germline, CDR1 LNHDA and CDR2 SQIVND (reference sequence). The CDR3 loop is CASSTPVARSEQFF. The CDR3 DNA reads TGTGCCAGTAGTACCCCCGTTGCTAGAAGTGAGCAGTTCTTC.

Details on this clonotype: Because the CDR3 is missing its conserved closing phenylalanine or tryptophan, this is likely a read error. The DNA is omitted, as the CDR3 cannot be located on it reliably, and the CDR3 follows TCRdb's listing. The V and J genes are TRBV7-9 and TRBJ2-3; whether TRBD2, the table's D call, matches the DNA was not checked. The CDR3 is made up of 11 amino acids, end residues included. CDR1 and CDR2 from the germline V gene are SEHNR and FQNEAQ (reference sequence). The chain's CDR3 is CASSLFGTSGL.

This clonotype was found a few times. The gene calls are TRBV20-1 and TRBJ2-1, with D unresolved. V shed 3 bases and J shed 3 bases, with 6 bases lying between them. Germline V gene lookup returns CDR1 DFQATT and CDR2 SNEGSKA (reference sequence). CDR3 size: 12 residues. CDR3 in amino acids: CSAREDYNEQFF. In DNA form, the CDR3 reads TGCAGTGCTAGGGAAGACTACAATGAGCAGTTCTTC.

This chain uses TRBV25-1 with TRBJ2-3, with no clear D. Germline V gene lookup returns CDR1 MGHDK and CDR2 SYGVNS. The CDR3 has 12 residues. Between the trimmed V and J ends, which lost 8 bases and 4 bases, there was a span of 10 bases. Here the CDR3 DNA reads TGTGCCAGCTCCATCCACCCAGATACGCAGTATTTT. It codes for CASSIHPDTQYF.

This clonotype was seen more than once but under ten times. V usage is TRBV12-3 or TRBV12-4 and J usage is TRBJ2-3; 14 nucleotides match TRBD2. The CDR3 is 21 amino acids. The V gene end was trimmed by 3 bases and the J gene end by 1 base; junction bases not matched to a gene: 15. In nucleotides, the CDR3 is TGTGCCAGCAGTTTGCGATTGGGACTAGCGGGAGTCCCTAGGGGCACAGATACGCAGTATTTT. Translating gives CASSLRLGLAGVPRGTDTQYF.

This clonotype was counted only a few times. The gene calls are TRBV12-3 or TRBV12-4 and TRBJ2-3; TRBD1 matches at 9 bases. Germline trimming cut 5 bases from V and 3 bases from J; bases unmatched to any gene: 9. The CDR3 covers 16 residues. CDR3 sequence reads: CASSPWTGAGTDTQYF. The CDR3 coding sequence is TGTGCCAGCAGTCCGTGGACAGGGGCGGGAACAGATACGCAGTATTTT.